One T cell receptor beta chain is described in this entry. Its antigen is as yet unknown. The data are from a study of T cell responses to AZD1222 COVID-19 vaccine. Study-wide results and caveats: The donor group comprised mostly white British people and more females; the analysis possibly underestimated clonal diversity. Seropositivity was recorded at baseline in only a handful of AZD1222 recipients.

Assay used: immunoSEQ multiplex PCR; TCRdb lists only in-frame clones, some missing. The sample shows some 150,000 clones, 90% to 95% of them seen only once. The input for sequencing was peripheral blood, taken on day 0 of AZD1222 vaccination. The TCR originated in an adult in good health.

The CDR3 DNA sequence: TGTGCCAGCAGCTTAGCGGGGTCCGGGGCTGGCTTTAACTATGGCTACACCTTC. Encoded protein: CASSLAGSGAGFNYGYTF. This sequence joins TRBV7-9 and TRBJ1-2, with a possible D match to TRBD1 (5 bases). Trimming took 0 bases from V and 1 from J, leaving 18 bases between them. The CDR3 runs to 18 residues. CDR1 is SEHNR and CDR2 is FQNEAQ in the germline V gene (reference sequence).